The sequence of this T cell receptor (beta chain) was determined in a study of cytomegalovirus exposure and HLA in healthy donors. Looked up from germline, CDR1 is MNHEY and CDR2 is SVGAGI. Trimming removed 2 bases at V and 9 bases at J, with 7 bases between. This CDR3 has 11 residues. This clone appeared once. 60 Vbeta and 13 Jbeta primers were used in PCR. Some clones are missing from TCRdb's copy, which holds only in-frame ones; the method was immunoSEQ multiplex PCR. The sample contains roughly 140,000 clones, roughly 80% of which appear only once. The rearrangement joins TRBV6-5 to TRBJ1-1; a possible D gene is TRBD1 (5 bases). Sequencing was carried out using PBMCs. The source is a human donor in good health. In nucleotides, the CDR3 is TGTGCCAGCAGTTACGCAGGGCAAGCTTTCTTT. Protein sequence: CASSYAGQAFF.